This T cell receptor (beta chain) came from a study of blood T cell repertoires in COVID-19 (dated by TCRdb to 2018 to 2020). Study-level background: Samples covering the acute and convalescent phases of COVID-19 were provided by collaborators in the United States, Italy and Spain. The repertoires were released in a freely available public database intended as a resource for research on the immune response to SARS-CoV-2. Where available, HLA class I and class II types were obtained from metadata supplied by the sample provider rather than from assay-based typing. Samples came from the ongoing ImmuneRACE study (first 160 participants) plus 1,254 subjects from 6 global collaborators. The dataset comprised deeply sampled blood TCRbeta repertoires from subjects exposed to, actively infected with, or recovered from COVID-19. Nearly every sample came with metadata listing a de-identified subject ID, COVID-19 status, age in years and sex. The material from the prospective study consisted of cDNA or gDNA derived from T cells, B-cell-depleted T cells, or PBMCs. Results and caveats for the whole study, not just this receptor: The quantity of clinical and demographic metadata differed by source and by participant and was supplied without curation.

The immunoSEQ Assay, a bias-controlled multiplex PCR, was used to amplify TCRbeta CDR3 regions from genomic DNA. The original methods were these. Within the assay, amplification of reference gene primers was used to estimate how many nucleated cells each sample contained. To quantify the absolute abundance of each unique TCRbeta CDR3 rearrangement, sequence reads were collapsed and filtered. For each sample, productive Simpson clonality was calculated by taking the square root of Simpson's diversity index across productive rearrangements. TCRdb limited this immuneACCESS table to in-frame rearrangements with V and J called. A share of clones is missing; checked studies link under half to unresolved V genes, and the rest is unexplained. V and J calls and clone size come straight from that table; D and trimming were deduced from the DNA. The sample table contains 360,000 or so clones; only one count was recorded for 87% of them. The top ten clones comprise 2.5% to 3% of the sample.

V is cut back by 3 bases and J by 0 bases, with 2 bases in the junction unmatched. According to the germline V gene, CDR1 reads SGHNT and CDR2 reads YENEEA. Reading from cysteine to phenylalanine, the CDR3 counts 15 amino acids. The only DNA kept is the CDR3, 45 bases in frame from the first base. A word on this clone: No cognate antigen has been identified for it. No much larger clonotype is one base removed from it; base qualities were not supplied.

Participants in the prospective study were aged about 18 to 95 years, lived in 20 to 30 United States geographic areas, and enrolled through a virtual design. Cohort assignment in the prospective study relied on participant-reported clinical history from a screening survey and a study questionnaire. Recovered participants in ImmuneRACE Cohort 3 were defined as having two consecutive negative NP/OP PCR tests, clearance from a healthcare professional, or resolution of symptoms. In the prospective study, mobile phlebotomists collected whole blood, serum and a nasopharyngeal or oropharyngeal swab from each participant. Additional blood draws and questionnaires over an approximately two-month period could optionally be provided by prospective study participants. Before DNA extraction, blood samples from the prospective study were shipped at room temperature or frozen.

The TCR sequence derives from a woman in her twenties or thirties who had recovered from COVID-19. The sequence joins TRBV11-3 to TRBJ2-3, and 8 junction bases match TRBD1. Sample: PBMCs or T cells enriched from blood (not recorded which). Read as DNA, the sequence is TGTGCCAGCAGCTTCGGGACAGGAAGCACAGATACGCAGTATTTT. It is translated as CASSFGTGSTDTQYF.